This TCR beta chain was documented in a study of T cell responses to AZD1222 COVID-19 vaccine. In this sample, this clone turned up once. The CDR3 runs 15 residues. V dropped 5 bases and J dropped 2 bases, with 10 bases sitting between them. The germline V gene has CDR1 SGHVS and CDR2 FQNEAQ. Only in-frame clones appear in the TCRdb table, and some are missing; sequencing was by immunoSEQ multiplex PCR. The sample has about 120,000 clones; about 90% are singletons. The clonotype comes from an adult in good health. The sequencing here drew on peripheral blood, taken on day 0 of AZD1222 vaccination. V and J are TRBV7-8 and TRBJ1-6; maybe TRBD1 (6 bases). The CDR3 sequence: CASSPRDTYNSPLHF. The CDR3 bases are TGTGCCAGCAGCCCGCGGGACACCTATAATTCACCCCTCCACTTT.